This T cell receptor (beta chain) appears in the sequencing data of a study of blood T cell repertoires in COVID-19. Looking at the study overall: Italy, Spain and the United States were the sources of the convalescent and acute COVID-19 samples.

Trimming cost V 4 bases and J 3 bases; bases outside gene matches: 7. Germline CDR1 reads ENHRY; CDR2 reads SYGVKD. The CDR3 length is 16 residues. Clones were sequenced by immunoSEQ multiplex PCR, and TCRdb holds only the in-frame ones, with some missing. The table shows about 360,000 clones, with around 87% occurring only once. V usage is TRBV10-3 and J usage is TRBJ2-2, with TRBD1 matching over 8 bases. Sequenced material: PBMCs or T cells enriched from blood (not recorded which). The clonotype originates from a man in his thirties or forties who had recovered from COVID-19. In DNA, the CDR3 is TGTGCCATCAGTGTAGTGGGACAGGATTACACCGGGGAGCTGTTTTTT. Translation: CAISVVGQDYTGELFF.